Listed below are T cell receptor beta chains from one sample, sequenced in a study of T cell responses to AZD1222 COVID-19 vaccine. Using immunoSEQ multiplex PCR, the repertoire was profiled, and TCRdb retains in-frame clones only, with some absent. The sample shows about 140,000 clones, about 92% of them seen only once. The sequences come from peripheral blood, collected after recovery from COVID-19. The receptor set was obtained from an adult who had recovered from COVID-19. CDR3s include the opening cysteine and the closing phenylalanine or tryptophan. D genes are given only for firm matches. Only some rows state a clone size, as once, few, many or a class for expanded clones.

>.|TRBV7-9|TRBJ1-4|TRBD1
CASSRGQGALLEKLFF
TGTGCCAGCAGCAGAGGACAGGGGGCATTGTTAGAAAAACTGTTTTTT
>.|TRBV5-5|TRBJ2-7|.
CASSLGSSYEQYF
TGTGCCAGCAGCTTGGGAAGCTCCTACGAGCAGTACTTC
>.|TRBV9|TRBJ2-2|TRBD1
CASSFGQAGELFF
TGTGCCAGCAGTTTTGGACAGGCCGGGGAGCTGTTTTTT
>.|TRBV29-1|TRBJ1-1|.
CSVEDNRATEAFF
TGCAGCGTTGAAGATAACAGGGCCACTGAAGCTTTCTTT
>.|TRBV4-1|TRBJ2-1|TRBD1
CASSQDRTGGWVWQFF
TGCGCCAGCAGCCAAGATCGGACAGGGGGCTGGGTTTGGCAGTTCTTC
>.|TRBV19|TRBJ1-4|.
CASSRDGGEKLFF
TGTGCCAGTAGTAGGGACGGAGGGGAAAAACTGTTTTTT
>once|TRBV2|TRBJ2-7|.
CASSETRGAPAYEQYF
TGTGCCAGCAGTGAAACCCGGGGGGCCCCGGCCTACGAGCAGTACTTC
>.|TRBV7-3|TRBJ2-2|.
CASSLRLGLGLNPNTGELFF
TGTGCCAGCAGCTTAAGACTCGGCTTGGGGTTGAATCCGAACACCGGGGAGCTGTTTTTT
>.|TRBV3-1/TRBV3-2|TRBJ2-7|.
CASSQTVPREQYF
TGTGCCAGCAGCCAGACAGTTCCGAGGGAGCAGTACTTC
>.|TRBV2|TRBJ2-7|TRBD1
CASNRDRRSYEQYF
TGTGCCAGCAACCGGGACAGGCGTTCCTACGAGCAGTACTTC
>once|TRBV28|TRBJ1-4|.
CASSFIPKGIKWEKLFF
TGTGCCAGCAGTTTTATACCCAAGGGGATCAAATGGGAAAAACTGTTTTTT
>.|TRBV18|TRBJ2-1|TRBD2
CASSPSGTSDGNEQFF
TGTGCCAGCTCACCATCCGGGACTAGCGATGGGAATGAGCAGTTCTTC
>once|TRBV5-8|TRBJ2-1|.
CASIGIRRRVGEQFF
TGTGCCAGCATTGGGATCAGAAGGAGGGTGGGGGAGCAGTTCTTC
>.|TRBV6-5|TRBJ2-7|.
CASSYEGDSYEQYF
TGTGCCAGCAGTTATGAGGGCGACTCCTACGAGCAGTACTTC
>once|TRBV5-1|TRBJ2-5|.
CASSLGRSDQETQYF
TGCGCCAGCAGCTTGGGTCGTTCTGATCAAGAGACCCAGTACTTC
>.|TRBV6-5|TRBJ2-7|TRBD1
CASRKGQNYEQYF
TGTGCCAGCAGGAAGGGACAGAACTACGAGCAGTACTTC